The source of this T cell receptor beta chain is a study of cytomegalovirus exposure and HLA in healthy donors (dated by TCRdb to about 2017). At the level of the whole study: According to an earlier analysis of 587 of the donors, some 180 million T cells yielded 117 million unique TCR beta sequences and 276 Gb of sequence data. An earlier analysis of approximately 630 of the donors applied high-throughput TCR beta sequencing to assess whether each TCR beta V gene segment acted as functional or pseudogenic. Among the approximately 400 genotyped donors, around 81% belonged to the genetic ancestry cluster associated with self-reported Caucasian donors. In the later analysis, no new phenotypic data were used to find candidate immune exposures; instead, reliance was placed on TCR beta sequences and their occurrence across donors. The number of typed donors differed by locus: about 629-640 for A, B, C, DRB1 and DQB1; 500 to 550 for DQA1; 600 to 610 for DPA1; and about 450 for DPB1. The study profiled the T cell repertoires of some 610 subjects by immunosequencing and related them to cytomegalovirus serostatus. The study was designed to test whether signatures of past pathogen exposure could be identified by cataloging public T cell receptors. A later analysis re-examined previously published TCR beta repertoires from 500 to 700 donors and added high-resolution HLA genotyping to investigate patterns of TCR occurrence. Because of strong linkage in the cohort, roughly five DR-DQ haplotypes were treated as single units for association and clustering. Across 398 genotyped donors of the cohort, an average of about 250,000 unique TCR beta nucleotide sequences per donor were sequenced, and roughly a sixth of those sequences were non-productive. All discovery cohort repertoires had been generated using a single sequencing platform. Donor age, sex, ethnicity and CMV serostatus were compiled alongside the repertoire data. Around 320 gigabases of sequencing data and approximately 85 million unique TCR sequences were included in an early release covering 550 to 800 HLA-typed donors. The study combined high-throughput TCR immunosequencing, statistical association of individual TCRs with disease status, and machine learning to predict cytomegalovirus infection status. Genome-wide SNP genotypes for about 55% of the roughly 670 donors were used in a later genetic analysis, which treated that subset as a discovery cohort. Besides the first cohort of around 670 subjects, a separate validation cohort made up of 95 to 150 different subjects was used. Class I and class II HLA loci were covered by the typing at four-digit resolution. The paper as a whole reports these results and caveats: CMV serostatus was the only immune exposure information available for the cohort. Most TCR sequences were observed very rarely across donors, whereas some public TCRs were present in many individuals. In a later analysis, some 18,000 TCR beta sequences were associated with specific HLA alleles at a false discovery rate of 0.05. In vitro tests confirmed that a few of the cytomegalovirus-associated TCR beta chains recognize cytomegalovirus antigens. In a later genetic analysis, fewer N-insertions in productive TCRs were reported among donors in an Asian-associated ancestry cluster than the 666-donor mean. Because counts were too low, seventeen rarely observed V segments, including chromosome 9 orphons, were left out of the earlier analysis of 587 of the donors. In a later analysis, HLA-associated TCR beta chains were found to be more clonally expanded and to have lower generation probabilities than equally common non-associated chains. The study listed approximately 150 TCR beta chains as associated with cytomegalovirus. In a later analysis, several top co-occurrence clusters were reported to appear linked to parvovirus B19, influenza, CMV and Epstein-Barr virus. A later analysis found that most CMV-associated TCR beta chains appeared HLA-restricted, with HLA associations seemingly driven largely by CMV exposure. According to a later analysis, TCR association rates differed among HLA loci, with DRB1 alleles showing the most associated TCRs and HLA-C alleles showing the fewest. According to the authors, the approach could potentially be generalized to other disease states and immunological phenotypes. The 87-base-pair reads could not distinguish some IMGT-functional V segments, including TRBV6-2 and TRBV6-3, so those segments were excluded. In an earlier analysis of more than 450 of the donors, most TCR beta V segments were observed in productive rearrangements about 87% or about 30% of the time, broadly matching IMGT annotations. Because some donors lacked HLA typing at each locus, the association tests relied only on the typed subset. Roughly uniform sequencing depth across donors was assumed in presence/absence analyses, although this assumption may not hold. An association between a missense DCLRE1C variant and V-gene and J-gene trimming of TCR beta chains was found in a later genetic analysis and replicated in an independent cohort. In this cohort, only TCR beta chains were sequenced, and detectable features were limited by the absence of alpha or paired-chain data. The classifier was reported to diagnose cytomegalovirus status with high specificity and sensitivity in both the original cohort and the validation cohort. The sequencing pipeline was judged likely to have produced a cluster of highly shared sequence variants as a technical artifact. A further reported finding was that TCR beta sequences accurately predicted the HLA-A and HLA-B alleles for most subjects in the first cohort. Linkage disequilibrium might explain the correlated functional status among segregating V segments, but an unknown experimental factor could not be ruled out. When HLA alleles, especially DR and DQ, strongly co-occurred, TCR associations were difficult to assign to individual alleles.

The cohort consisted of 600 or so healthy bone marrow donors. At the time of sampling, every cohort member was nominally healthy, though immune exposures that went unrecorded were likely present. The donor was CMV seropositive and belonged to the group of a few hundred seropositive cohort members. A peripheral blood sample was collected from each donor, and TCR beta sequencing was performed on peripheral blood mononuclear cells. Genomic DNA extraction from the blood cell samples was performed with the Qiagen DNeasy Blood Extraction Kit. Worth noting for this clone: Its antigen specificity is not known. Base qualities are missing; no much larger clone stands one base away.

From the cysteine through the phenylalanine, the CDR3 covers 13 amino acids. The entry retains the CDR3 DNA only, 39 bases that are in frame from base 1. V loses 3 bases of germline sequence and J loses 5 bases, and the interval between the two ends is 10 bases. The CDR1 and CDR2 encoded by the germline V gene (reference sequence) are MNHEY and SMNVEV. The method behind the library was the immunoSEQ multiplex PCR assay. The multiplex PCR relied on a mix of 60 forward primers for TCR Vbeta segments and 13 reverse primers for TCR Jbeta segments. A multiplex PCR assay on genomic DNA amplified the CDR3 region of rearranged TCR beta genes. The Illumina HiSeq System was used to sequence the amplified TCR beta libraries as 87-base-pair reads. The original pipeline was this. A later analysis tallied 70 million to 100 million unique TCR beta chains across the 600 to 700 repertoires, and roughly 11 million of those chains were shared by two or more donors. To remove PCR and sequencing errors, raw reads were error-corrected and collapsed into unique sequences using a nearest-neighbor algorithm that merged closely related sequences. V, D and J gene segments were assigned by aligning CDR3 sequences to IMGT reference sequences. Each retained sequence needed at least a six-nucleotide match to both a V gene segment and a J gene segment. Rearrangements were called productive when the CDR3 lacked stop codons and stayed in frame with V and J; all others were non-productive. Following IMGT convention, CDR3 was defined as the stretch from the second conserved V-encoded cysteine up to the conserved J-encoded phenylalanine. In an earlier analysis of 500 to 650 of the donors, sequences lacking an unambiguous match to a single V gene segment were excluded. In an earlier analysis of more than 500 of the donors, a V segment was called functional when productive rearrangements were above 56.7%, and segregating when the standard deviation between donors exceeded 5%. To diagnose cytomegalovirus status from the catalog of TCR beta chain sequences, a statistical classification framework was built. In a later analysis, V and J genes were assigned by comparing TCR nucleotide sequences against IMGT/GENE-DB human TR gene sequences. A later analysis assigned CDR3 sequences and most-parsimonious VDJ recombination scenarios with the TCRdist pipeline. In a later analysis, each TCR beta chain was defined by its CDR3 amino acid sequence together with its V-gene family, and reads lacking a unique V-gene family were excluded. A later analysis removed 592 highly shared, low-generation-probability nucleotide sequences to deal with suspected cross-contamination and a sequencing artifact. A later analysis calculated a clonal expansion index for each public chain from normalized within-repertoire ranks of inferred template counts. A later analysis computed generation probabilities with a VDJ recombination model fitted to out-of-frame rearrangements, and checked the results against IGoR. In a later analysis, TCR-TCR, TCR-HLA and TCR-CMV co-occurrence was scored with hypergeometric tests, and a repertoire-size bias correction was applied to TCR pairs. In a later analysis, false discovery rates were estimated by permuting HLA or CMV assignments 20 times. In a later analysis, co-occurring TCRs were grouped using DBSCAN, with TCRdist sequence similarity added in when clustering inside HLA-allele-positive subsets. Repertoires with fewer than 30,000 or more than 120,000 public chains, plus five repertoires with anomalous nucleotide sharing, were excluded from co-occurrence clustering. TCRdb provides this immuneACCESS table in a form limited to in-frame rearrangements. Some clones are lacking; in checked studies, under half of them reflect an unresolved V gene, and why the rest are absent is not known. V and J calls and clone size are those listed in that table; D and trimming were worked out from the DNA. The table for this sample lists 150,000 to 200,000 clones; 60% to 80% of them were counted only once. About 11% of the sample belongs to the ten largest clones.

The TCR sequence derives from a young man in good health and CMV-seropositive. The sample was PBMCs. The sequence is built from TRBV27 and TRBJ1-1, with no confidently assigned D gene. The CDR3 here reads CASSLSWRTEAFF. Here is the DNA: TGTGCCAGCAGTTTGTCCTGGAGGACTGAAGCTTTCTTT.